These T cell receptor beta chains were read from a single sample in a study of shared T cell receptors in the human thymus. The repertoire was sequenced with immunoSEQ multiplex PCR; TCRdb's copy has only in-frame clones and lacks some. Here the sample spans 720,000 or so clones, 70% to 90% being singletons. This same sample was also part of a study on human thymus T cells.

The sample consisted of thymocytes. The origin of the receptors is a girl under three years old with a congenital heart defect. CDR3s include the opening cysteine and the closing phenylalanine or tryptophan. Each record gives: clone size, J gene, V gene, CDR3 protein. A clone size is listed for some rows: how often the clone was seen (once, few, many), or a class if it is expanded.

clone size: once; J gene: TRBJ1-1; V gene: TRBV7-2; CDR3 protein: CASSLPRPAGENTEAFF
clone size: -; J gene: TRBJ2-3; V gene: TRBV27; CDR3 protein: CASRGATKGSQDFSTDTQYF
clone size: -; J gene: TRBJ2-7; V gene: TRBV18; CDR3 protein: CASSNSAHSSYEQYF
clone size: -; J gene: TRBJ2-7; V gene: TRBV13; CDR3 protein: CASSFGIQAYEQYF
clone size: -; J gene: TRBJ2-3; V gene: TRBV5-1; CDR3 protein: CASSLDSSGAVTDTQYF
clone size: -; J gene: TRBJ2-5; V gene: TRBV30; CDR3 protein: CAWSGRLMQETQYF
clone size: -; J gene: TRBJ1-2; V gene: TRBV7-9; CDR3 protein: CASSLGRTNGDYGYTF
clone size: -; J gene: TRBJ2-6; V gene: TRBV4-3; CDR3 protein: CASSQASRVTRSSGANVLTF
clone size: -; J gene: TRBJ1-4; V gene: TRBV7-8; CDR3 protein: CASSVRQKIATNEKLFF
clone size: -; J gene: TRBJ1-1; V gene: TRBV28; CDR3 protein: CASRWNPGAEAFF
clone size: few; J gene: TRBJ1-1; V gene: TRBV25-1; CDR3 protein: CASRGGQGATEAFF
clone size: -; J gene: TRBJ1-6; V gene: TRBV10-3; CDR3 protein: CAISGGPNRERWDSPLHF
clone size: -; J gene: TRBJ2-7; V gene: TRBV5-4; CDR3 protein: CASSLDPTGPYEQYF
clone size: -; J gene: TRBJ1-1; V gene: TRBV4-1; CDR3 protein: CASSQGSQGYTEAFF
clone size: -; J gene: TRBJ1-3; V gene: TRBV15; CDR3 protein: CATSTAVRGRSGNTIYF
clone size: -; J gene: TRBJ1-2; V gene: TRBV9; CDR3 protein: CASSSLTGGGYGYTF
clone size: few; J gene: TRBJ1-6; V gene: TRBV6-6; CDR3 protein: CASQGSLGSLHF
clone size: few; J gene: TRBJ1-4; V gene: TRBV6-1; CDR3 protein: CASSVGQGAGGVLEKLFF
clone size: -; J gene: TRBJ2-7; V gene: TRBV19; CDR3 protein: CASSIGPLYEQYF
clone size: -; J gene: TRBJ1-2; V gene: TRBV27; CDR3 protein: CASSLRGILRANYGYTF
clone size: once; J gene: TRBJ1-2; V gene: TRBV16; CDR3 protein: CASSQLGRINYGYTF
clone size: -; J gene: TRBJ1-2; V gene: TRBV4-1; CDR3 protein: CASSRGDSTNYGYTF
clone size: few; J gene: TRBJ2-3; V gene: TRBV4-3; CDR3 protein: CASSPRDSSIADTQYF
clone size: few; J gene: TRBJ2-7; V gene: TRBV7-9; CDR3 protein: CASSLWDDRGLWEQYF
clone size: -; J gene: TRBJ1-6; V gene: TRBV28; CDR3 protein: CASSLSRSSYNSPLHF
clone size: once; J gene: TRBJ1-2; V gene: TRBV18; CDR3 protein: CASSRLQRDGYTF